Below, 19 T cell receptor beta chains from the same sample are listed, as sequenced in a study of response to subunit inactivated influenza vaccine. TCRdb itself ran the RT-PCR reads through MiXCR, one entry per CDR3 protein. The sample lists approximately 520,000 distinct CDR3 sequences; 16% were seen once. The sample in question was CD4+ T cells sorted from PBMCs, obtained less than 30 months after vaccination. Receptors originate from a man aged 45 to 70 who received an inactivated influenza vaccine.

This clonotype was seen a few times. J is TRBJ2-7 and V is TRBV28, with 8 bases lining up with TRBD1. From germline, CDR1 is MDHEN and CDR2 SYDVKM. CDR3 size: 16 residues. Germline trimming cut 6 bases from V and 6 bases from J; bases unmatched to any gene: 16. For the CDR3, the DNA is TGTGCCAGCAGCACTAGGGGGTACGACAGGGGAGGCGAGCAGTACTTC. Translation gives CASSTRGYDRGGEQYF.

In this sample, this clonotype is medium-sized. The chain has TRBV7-2 and TRBJ2-1; D is unclear. CDR3 size: 15 residues. V shed 5 bases and J shed 0 bases, with 11 bases lying between them. Germline V gives CDR1 SGHTA, CDR2 FQGNSA. Here the CDR3 reads CASSVSVSSYNEQFF. DNA for the CDR3: TGTGCCAGCAGCGTGAGCGTAAGCTCCTACAATGAGCAGTTCTTC.

This clonotype showed up just a few times. V is TRBV19 and J is TRBJ1-1; 11 bases are shared with TRBD1. The ends lost 10 bases at V and 0 bases at J; junction bases unmatched: 7. The CDR3 is 15 amino acids. In germline, CDR1 is LNHDA, CDR2 SQIVND (reference sequence). The DNA for the CDR3 is TGTGCCACTAAAAGGACAGGGGGCATGAACACTGAAGCTTTCTTT. Its translation: CATKRTGGMNTEAFF.

V and J are TRBV5-5 and TRBJ2-5; no clear D gene. The CDR3 has 14 residues. Trimming took off 4 bases at V and 1 base at J, with 11 bases between the two ends. Germline assignment: CDR1 SGHKS and CDR2 YYEKEE (reference sequence). The CDR3 here is CASSLAYTQETQYF. The CDR3 coding sequence is TGTGCCAGCAGCCTCGCATACACCCAAGAGACCCAGTACTTC.

This clonotype was detected a few times. The chain is built from TRBV24-1 and TRBJ2-1; D might be TRBD2 (6 bases). Trimming took off 3 bases at V and 0 bases at J, with 11 bases between the two ends. CDR1 is KGHDR, CDR2 SFDVKD, per germline. The CDR3 is made up of 16 amino acids. CDR3 residues: CATSDGLAASYNEQFF. The CDR3 DNA reads as TGTGCCACCAGTGATGGGTTAGCGGCCTCCTACAATGAGCAGTTCTTC.

A few counts support this clonotype. This chain links TRBV5-5 with TRBJ2-1; possible D gene TRBD1, 6 bases. V dropped 4 bases and J dropped 9 bases, with 14 bases sitting between them. The CDR3 length is 13 residues. Germline CDR1 reads SGHKS; CDR2 reads YYEKEE (reference sequence). CDR3 sequence reads: CASSPHREGEQFF. The CDR3 region has the DNA TGTGCCAGCAGCCCCCACAGGGAAGGTGAGCAGTTCTTC.

This clonotype was counted only a few times. The gene calls are TRBV28 and TRBJ1-5; D gene unclear. Trimming shortened V by 8 bases and J by 7 bases, and 18 bases separated the two germline ends. This CDR3 has 14 residues. CDR1 MDHEN and CDR2 SYDVKM come from the germline V gene. The CDR3 sequence: CASLGGGSGQPQHF. DNA for the CDR3: TGTGCCAGCCTCGGAGGAGGGAGCGGCCAGCCCCAGCATTTT.

The chain uses TRBV20-1 and TRBJ1-2, with TRBD1 identical over 9 bases. The J segment lost 5 bases and the V segment lost 6 bases, leaving 13 bases of the junction unmatched. The CDR3 length is 15 residues. Germline V CDR1 and CDR2: DFQATT, SNEGSKA (reference sequence). The CDR3 region is CSATPPGQGGYGYTF. CDR3 bases: TGCAGTGCCACTCCTCCGGGACAGGGAGGGTATGGCTACACCTTC.

The chain joins TRBV5-1 to TRBJ2-5; the D gene could be TRBD1 or TRBD2 (5 bases each). This CDR3 has 14 amino acids. V gave up 4 bases and J gave up 6 bases, with 16 bases separating them. Germline CDR1 and CDR2: SGHRS and YFSETQ. As DNA, the CDR3 is TGCGCCAGCAGCGGGGGTCATTCCGCTCAGACCCAGTACTTC. Translating gives CASSGGHSAQTQYF.

This chain connects TRBV20-1 to TRBJ2-3, with TRBD2 matching 8 bases. CDR3 size: 15 residues. Trimming cost V 7 bases and J 0 bases; bases outside gene matches: 9. Germline V lookup: CDR1 DFQATT, CDR2 SNEGSKA (reference sequence). The CDR3 protein is CSGGGLAGSTDTQYF. The CDR3, as DNA: TGCAGTGGAGGTGGCCTAGCGGGTAGCACAGATACGCAGTATTTT.

CDR3 loop: CASRDPAPSVSSYNEQFF. As DNA, the CDR3 is TGTGCCAGCAGAGATCCGGCCCCTAGCGTCAGCTCCTACAATGAGCAGTTCTTC. The gene calls are TRBV7-8 and TRBJ2-1; D might be TRBD2 (6 bases). CDR1 SGHVS and CDR2 FQNEAQ come from the germline V gene. CDR3 length: 18 residues. Deletions cut 6 bases from V and 0 bases from J, with 21 bases between.

This clonotype was seen a handful of times. The V call is TRBV5-1, the J call TRBJ2-5; no clear D. Germline CDR1 SGHRS, CDR2 YFSETQ. The CDR3 is 14 residues long. V was cut by 1 base and J by 2 bases, with 9 bases left in between. CDR3 in DNA: TGCGCCAGCAGCTTGAGTCAGCCACAAGAGACCCAGTACTTC. This translates into CASSLSQPQETQYF.

The chain joins TRBV20-1 to TRBJ1-2; maybe TRBD1 (5 bases). CDR3 length: 13 residues. V was clipped by 5 bases and J by 8 bases, with 18 bases between them. Germline CDR1 is DFQATT and CDR2 is SNEGSKA (reference sequence). The CDR3 region is CSAEDSLRPGYTF. Written as DNA, the CDR3 is TGCAGTGCTGAAGACAGCCTCCGTCCCGGCTACACCTTC.

This clonotype has a handful of counts. The chain recombines TRBV25-1 with TRBJ2-7; a possible D gene is TRBD2 (5 bases). CDR1 and CDR2 from the germline V gene are MGHDK and SYGVNS. Deletions cut 0 bases from V and 5 bases from J, with 5 bases between. The CDR3 contains 12 residues. The CDR3 DNA reads TGTGCCAGCAGTGAATACGGGAACGAGCAGTACTTC. This gives the protein CASSEYGNEQYF.

This clonotype was counted at least ten times. The chain is built from TRBV20-1 and TRBJ2-3; D possibly uses TRBD1 or TRBD2 (5 bases each). Germline values: CDR1 DFQATT, CDR2 SNEGSKA (reference sequence). The CDR3 extends over 12 amino acids. Trimming removed 4 bases at V and 4 bases at J, with 9 bases between. The CDR3 bases are TGCAGTGCTACTTCGGGACCAGATACGCAGTATTTT. Its protein is CSATSGPDTQYF.

This clonotype was counted between two and nine times. The J gene is TRBJ2-7, the V gene TRBV11-2; D remains ambiguous. The V and J ends lost 1 base and 0 bases respectively, with 10 bases between them. The CDR3 is 15 amino acids. Germline V lookup: CDR1 SGHAT, CDR2 FQNNGV. The CDR3 bases are TGTGCCAGCAGCTTAGTGCACCAGACCTCCTACGAGCAGTACTTC. Protein product: CASSLVHQTSYEQYF.

The chain recombines TRBV28 with TRBJ2-1; TRBD2 agrees at 16 bases. Germline CDR1 and CDR2: MDHEN and SYDVKM. CDR3 length: 14 residues. Germline trimming cut 5 bases from V and 15 bases from J; bases unmatched to any gene: 7. The CDR3, as DNA: TGTGCCAGCAGTCTAGGGACTAGCGGGGGGGAGGGGTTCTTC. As protein: CASSLGTSGGEGFF.

This clonotype was seen at least ten times. The CDR3 sequence: CSVERSKGTEAFF. In DNA, the CDR3 is TGCAGCGTTGAACGGTCCAAGGGCACTGAAGCTTTCTTT. The rearrangement joins TRBV29-1 to TRBJ1-1, with no clear D. CDR3 length equals 13 residues. Trimming cost V 2 bases and J 4 bases, with 11 bases left between them. Germline values: CDR1 SQVTM, CDR2 ANQGSEA.

The chain is built from TRBV6-1 and TRBJ2-7; D gene ambiguous. Germline V gene data show CDR1 as MNHNS and CDR2 as SASEGT. The ends were cut back, 7 bases at V and 2 bases at J, with 12 bases in the middle. The CDR3 covers 13 residues. DNA of the CDR3: TGTGCCAGCATGTCAGGACGGACCTACGAGCAGTACTTC. Its protein product is CASMSGRTYEQYF.